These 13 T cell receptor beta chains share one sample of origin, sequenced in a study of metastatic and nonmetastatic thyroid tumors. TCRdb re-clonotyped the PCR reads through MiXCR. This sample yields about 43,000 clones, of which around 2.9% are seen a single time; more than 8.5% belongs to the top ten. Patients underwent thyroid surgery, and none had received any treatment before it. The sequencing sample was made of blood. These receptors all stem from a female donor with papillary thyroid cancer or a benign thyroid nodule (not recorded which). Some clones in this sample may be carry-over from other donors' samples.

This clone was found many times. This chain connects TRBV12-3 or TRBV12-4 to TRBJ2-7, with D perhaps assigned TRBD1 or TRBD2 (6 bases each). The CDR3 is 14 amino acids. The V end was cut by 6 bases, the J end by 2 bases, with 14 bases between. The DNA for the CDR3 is TGTGCCAGCAGCAAACAGGGACTCACCTACGAGCAGTACTTC. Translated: CASSKQGLTYEQYF.

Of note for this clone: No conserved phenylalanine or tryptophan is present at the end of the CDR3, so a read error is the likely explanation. The CDR3 spells CSARSGPSSYNEQFI. The DNA of the CDR3 is TGCAGTGCTAGGTCCGGGCCGAGCTCCTATAATGAGCAGTTCATC. This chain uses TRBV20-1 with TRBJ2-1; no reliable D call. The germline V gene has CDR1 DFQATT and CDR2 SNEGSKA (reference sequence). This CDR3 is built from 15 residues.

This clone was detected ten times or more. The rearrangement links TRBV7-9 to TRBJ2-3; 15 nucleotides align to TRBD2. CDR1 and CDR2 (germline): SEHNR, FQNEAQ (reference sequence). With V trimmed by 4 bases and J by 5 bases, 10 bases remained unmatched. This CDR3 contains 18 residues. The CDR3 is CASSSNTGTSGRQDTQYF. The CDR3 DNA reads TGTGCCAGCAGCTCTAACACCGGGACTAGCGGGAGGCAAGATACGCAGTATTTT.

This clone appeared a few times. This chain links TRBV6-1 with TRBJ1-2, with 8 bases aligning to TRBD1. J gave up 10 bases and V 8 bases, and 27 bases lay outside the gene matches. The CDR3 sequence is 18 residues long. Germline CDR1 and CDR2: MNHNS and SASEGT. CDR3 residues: CASQWDLGQGADGLSYTF. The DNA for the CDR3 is TGTGCCAGCCAGTGGGATCTTGGACAGGGAGCTGATGGACTATCCTACACCTTC.

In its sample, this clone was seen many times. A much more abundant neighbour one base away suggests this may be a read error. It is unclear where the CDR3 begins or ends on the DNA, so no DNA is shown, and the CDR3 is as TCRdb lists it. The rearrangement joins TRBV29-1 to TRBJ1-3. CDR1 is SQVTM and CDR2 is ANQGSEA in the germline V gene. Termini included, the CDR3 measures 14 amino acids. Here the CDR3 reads CSVEKVGSGNTMYF.

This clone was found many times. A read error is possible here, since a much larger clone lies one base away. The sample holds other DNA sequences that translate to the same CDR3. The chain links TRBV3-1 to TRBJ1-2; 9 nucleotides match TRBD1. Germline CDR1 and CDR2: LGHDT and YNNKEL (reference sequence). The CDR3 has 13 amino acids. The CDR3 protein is CASSNRDRDGYTF. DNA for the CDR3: TGCGCCAGCAGCAACCGGGACAGGGATGGCTACACCTTC.

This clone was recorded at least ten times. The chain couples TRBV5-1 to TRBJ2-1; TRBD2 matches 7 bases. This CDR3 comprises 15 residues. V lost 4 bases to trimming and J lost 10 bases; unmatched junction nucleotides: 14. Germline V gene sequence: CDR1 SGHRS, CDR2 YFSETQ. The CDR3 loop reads CASSDGGAGMREQFF. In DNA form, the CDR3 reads TGCGCCAGCAGCGATGGCGGAGCGGGGATGCGGGAGCAGTTCTTC.

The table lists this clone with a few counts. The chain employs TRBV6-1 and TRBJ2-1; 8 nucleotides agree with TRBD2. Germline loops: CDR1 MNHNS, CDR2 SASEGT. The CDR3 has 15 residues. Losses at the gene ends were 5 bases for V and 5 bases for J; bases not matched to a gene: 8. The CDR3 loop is CASSPRGGNHNEQFF. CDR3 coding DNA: TGTGCCAGCAGTCCCCGGGGGGGCAATCACAATGAGCAGTTCTTC.

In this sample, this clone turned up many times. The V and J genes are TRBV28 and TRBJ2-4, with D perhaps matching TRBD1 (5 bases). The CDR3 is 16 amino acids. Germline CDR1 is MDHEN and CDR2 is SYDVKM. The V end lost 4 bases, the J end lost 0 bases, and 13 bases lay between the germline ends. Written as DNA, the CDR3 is TGTGCCAGCAGTTCCAAGGGGCCCCTAGCCAAAAACATTCAGTACTTC. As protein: CASSSKGPLAKNIQYF.

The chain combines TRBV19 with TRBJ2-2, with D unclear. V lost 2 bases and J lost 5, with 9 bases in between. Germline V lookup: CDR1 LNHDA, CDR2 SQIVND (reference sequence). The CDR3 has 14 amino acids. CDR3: CASSISVKTGELFF. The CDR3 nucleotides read TGTGCCAGTAGTATAAGTGTTAAGACCGGGGAGCTGTTTTTT.

The CDR3 DNA is TGTGCCAGCAGTTTAAGGACTAGCGGGAACGAGCAGTACTTC. Translated: CASSLRTSGNEQYF. This rearrangement joins TRBV6-2 or TRBV6-3 to TRBJ2-7, with TRBD2 identical over 12 bases. CDR1 is MNHEY, CDR2 SVGEGT, per germline. This CDR3 comprises 14 residues. Trimming removed 4 bases from V and 5 bases from J; junction bases left unmatched: 3.

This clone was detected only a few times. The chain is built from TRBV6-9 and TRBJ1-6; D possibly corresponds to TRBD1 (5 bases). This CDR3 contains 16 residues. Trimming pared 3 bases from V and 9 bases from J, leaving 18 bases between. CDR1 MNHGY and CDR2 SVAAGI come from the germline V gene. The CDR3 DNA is TGTGCCAGCAGTTACGCTCCCCCGGGGCCGAGTTCACCCCTCCACTTT. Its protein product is CASSYAPPGPSSPLHF.

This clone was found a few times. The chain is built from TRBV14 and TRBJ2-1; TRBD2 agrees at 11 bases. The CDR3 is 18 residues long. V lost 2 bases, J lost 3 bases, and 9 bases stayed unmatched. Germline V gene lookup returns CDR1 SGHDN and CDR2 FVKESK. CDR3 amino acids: CASSQKGLGLAGYNEQFF. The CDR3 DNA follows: TGTGCCAGCAGCCAAAAAGGCCTAGGACTAGCGGGCTACAATGAGCAGTTCTTC.